Shown below are 4 T cell receptor beta chains from a single sample sequenced in a study of blood T cells in healthy people across ages. For the second PCR, which ran for about 7 to 11 cycles, a sample-barcoded 5' primer and a J-beta primer mix were used. TCRdb reprocessed the 5' RACE reads with MiXCR, giving one entry per CDR3 protein. The sample has under 800,000 distinct CDR3 sequences, about 40% seen once. The specimen was blood. The receptors originated from a woman aged 55-70 years in good health.

The count of this clonotype is one. The V call is TRBV14, the J call TRBJ2-1, with D possibly TRBD2 on 5 matching bases. The CDR3 has 16 amino acids. Trimming took 2 bases from V and 2 from J, leaving 13 bases between them. Germline V gives CDR1 SGHDN, CDR2 FVKESK. The CDR3 DNA is TGTGCCAGCAGCCAAACGGCGGGTTATCCCTACAATGAGCAGTTCTTC. Translated, it gives CASSQTAGYPYNEQFF.

The chain carries TRBV6-2 or TRBV6-3 and TRBJ2-4; the match to TRBD2 covers 12 bases. Germline V CDR1 and CDR2: MNHEY, SVGEGT. The J segment lost 3 bases and the V segment lost 7 bases, leaving 13 bases of the junction unmatched. The CDR3 contains 18 residues. CDR3 nucleotides: TGTGCCAGCACCCCGAGACTAGCGGGAGCCGACGGCAAAAACATTCAGTACTTC. It yields the protein CASTPRLAGADGKNIQYF.

This clonotype was seen more than once but under ten times. The chain carries TRBV3-1 and TRBJ2-7; the D gene is possibly TRBD1 (5 bases). The V gene's germline CDR1 is LGHDT and CDR2 YNNKEL (reference sequence). There are 15 residues in the CDR3. V lost 0 bases and J 5 bases, leaving 14 bases between the germline ends. For the CDR3, the DNA is TGTGCCAGCAGCCAAGATAACAGGTTCGACCACGAGCAGTACTTC. Translation gives CASSQDNRFDHEQYF.

Concerning this clonotype: One junction end does not reproduce the germline sequence, and a read error may be involved. This chain connects TRBV3-1 to TRBJ1-1, with D maybe TRBD1 (6 bases). The CDR3 extends over 15 amino acids. Germline V CDR1 and CDR2: LGHDT, YNNKEL (reference sequence). For the CDR3, the DNA is TGTGCCTGCAGCTACTACAGGGTGGGGAACACTGAAGCTTTCTTT. The encoded protein is CACSYYRVGNTEAFF.